Presented here are 28 T cell receptor beta chains from one specimen sequenced in a study of blood T cell repertoires in COVID-19 (dated by TCRdb to the early 2020s). Receptor libraries were prepared by the immunoSEQ multiplex PCR assay. Drawn from immuneACCESS, this table holds only the in-frame rearrangements with V and J called that TCRdb kept. Clones are partly lost; checked studies trace under half to an unresolved V gene and leave the rest unexplained. A total of approximately 220,000 clones appear in this sample, about 90% of them only once. The top ten hold more than 12% of the sample. The sequenced sample was PBMCs or T cells enriched from blood (not recorded which). These receptors were collected from a man younger than 45 who had been exposed to COVID-19.

This chain joins TRBV7-8 and TRBJ2-3, with 8 bases fitting TRBD1. Germline-derived CDR1 and CDR2 are SGHVS and FQNEAQ. The CDR3 sequence is 16 residues long. Trimming cost V 3 bases and J 5 bases; bases outside gene matches: 10. CDR3 in DNA: TGTGCCAGCAGCTTCCGTGCAGGGGGCGCGGGAGATACGCAGTATTTT. This sequence encodes CASSFRAGGAGDTQYF.

The rearrangement joins TRBV9 to TRBJ1-2; 11 bases line up with TRBD1. Germline V CDR1 and CDR2: SGDLS, YYNGEE. J was trimmed by 7 bases and V by 4 bases; bases with no gene match: 6. The CDR3 extends over 14 amino acids. CDR3: CASSTLGQGGGYTF. DNA of the CDR3: TGTGCCAGCAGCACTCTGGGACAGGGGGGTGGCTACACCTTC.

V is TRBV24-1 and J is TRBJ2-2, with D possibly TRBD2 on 5 matching bases. Germline loops: CDR1 KGHDR, CDR2 SFDVKD. The CDR3 has 17 residues. The ends were cut back, 2 bases at V and 1 base at J, with 13 bases in the middle. The CDR3 region is CATSDSTGIWNTGELFF. The CDR3 DNA is TGTGCCACCAGTGATTCGACCGGGATCTGGAACACCGGGGAGCTGTTTTTT.

This clone was counted only a few times. This sequence joins TRBV5-1 and TRBJ2-3; possible D gene TRBD2, 7 bases. The CDR3 sequence is 15 residues long. Germline-derived CDR1 and CDR2 are SGHRS and YFSETQ. Trimming stripped 0 bases from V and 6 bases from J, with 14 bases between. CDR3 sequence (DNA): TGCGCCAGCAGCTTGGATGCGGGGGCCGGGGATACGCAGTATTTT. Its protein product is CASSLDAGAGDTQYF.

This clone appeared a single time. The V and J genes are TRBV5-4 and TRBJ1-2; D call uncertain. The CDR3 consists of 13 residues. V lost 4 bases, J lost 2 bases, and 9 bases lay in between. Per the germline V gene, CDR1 is SGHNT and CDR2 is YYREEE (reference sequence). The CDR3 bases are TGTGCCAGCAGCCTGGACGGGAACTATGGCTACACCTTC. As protein: CASSLDGNYGYTF.

This chain joins TRBV27 and TRBJ2-1; 7 bases map to TRBD1. The junction had 3 bases not matched to a gene; V was cut back by 6 bases and J by 7 bases. Germline loops: CDR1 MNHEY, CDR2 SMNVEV (reference sequence). The CDR3 loop spans 12 amino acids. CDR3 nucleotides: TGTGCCAGCAGGAGACAGGGAAATGAGCAGTTCTTC. Translation gives CASRRQGNEQFF.

J is TRBJ2-3 and V is TRBV24-1; 7 nucleotides line up with TRBD2. Losses at the gene ends were 2 bases for V and 4 bases for J; bases not matched to a gene: 11. The CDR3 contains 17 residues. Germline values: CDR1 KGHDR, CDR2 SFDVKD. The CDR3 DNA is TGTGCCACCAGTGATTCGGCAGCGGGGCATTCGGCAGATACGCAGTATTTT. Encoded protein: CATSDSAAGHSADTQYF.

This clone has a handful of counts. The rearrangement uses TRBV7-9 and TRBJ2-2, with D perhaps matching TRBD2 (6 bases). Trimming removed 0 bases at V and 6 bases at J, with 11 bases between. The CDR3 is 15 residues long. The germline gives CDR1 SEHNR, CDR2 FQNEAQ (reference sequence). The CDR3 sequence is CASSLAGGVSGELFF. CDR3 in DNA: TGTGCCAGCAGCTTAGCGGGGGGAGTCTCCGGGGAGCTGTTTTTT.

In its sample, this clone was seen a few times. The V and J genes are TRBV29-1 and TRBJ2-1, with D hard to call. V gave up 1 base and J gave up 3 bases, with 7 bases separating them. Looked up from germline, CDR1 is SQVTM and CDR2 is ANQGSEA. This CDR3 has 13 amino acids. The CDR3 region is CSVEGSLYNEQFF. The CDR3 coding sequence is TGCAGCGTTGAAGGGAGCCTCTACAATGAGCAGTTCTTC.

The V gene is TRBV6-5, the J gene TRBJ1-6; D might be TRBD1 (6 bases). V dropped 10 bases and J dropped 8 bases, with 18 bases sitting between them. This CDR3 has 14 amino acids. Germline lookup yields CDR1 MNHEY and CDR2 SVGAGI. CDR3 nucleotide sequence: TGTGCCACTGACAGGACGCGGGGGGATTCACCCCTCCACTTT. Its protein is CATDRTRGDSPLHF.

The J gene is TRBJ1-6, the V gene TRBV30; 8 bases map to TRBD1. V trimming: 2 bases; J trimming: 10 bases; junction bases outside the gene matches: 7. Germline V gene data show CDR1 as GTSNPN and CDR2 as SVGIG (reference sequence). The CDR3 consists of 14 residues. The CDR3 DNA sequence: TGTGCCTGGAGTACCGGACAGGGTGACTCACCCCTCCACTTT. Its translation is CAWSTGQGDSPLHF.

The V call is TRBV7-9, the J call TRBJ2-1, with 9 bases identical to TRBD2. Germline CDR1 is SEHNR and CDR2 is FQNEAQ (reference sequence). J gave up 3 bases and V 7 bases, and 10 bases lay outside the gene matches. The CDR3 loop spans 16 amino acids. The CDR3 coding sequence is TGTGCCAGCACGCGGGAGGGGACTACCCTCTACAATGAGCAGTTCTTC. Translating gives CASTREGTTLYNEQFF.

The rearrangement joins TRBV2 to TRBJ1-5; 7 bases fit TRBD1. Germline V gene data show CDR1 as SNHLY and CDR2 as FYNNEI. V lost 2 bases, J lost 5 bases, and 6 bases stayed unmatched. The CDR3 extends over 15 amino acids. Written as DNA, the CDR3 is TGTGCCAGCAGTGAACCTCAGGGGGTGGATCAGCCCCAGCATTTT. This gives the protein CASSEPQGVDQPQHF.

The gene calls are TRBV2 and TRBJ2-5; D not resolved. The CDR3 totals 13 residues. V lost 3 bases to trimming and J lost 4 bases, with 9 bases between them. CDR1 is SNHLY and CDR2 is FYNNEI in the germline V gene. In nucleotides, the CDR3 is TGTGCCAGCAGTGAGACCGGAGTAGAGACCCAGTACTTC. It codes for CASSETGVETQYF.

The chain combines TRBV6-5 with TRBJ1-3; D is unresolved. Germline V gene data show CDR1 as MNHEY and CDR2 as SVGAGI. Trimming removed 7 bases at V and 4 bases at J, with 14 bases between. The CDR3 consists of 14 residues. This CDR3 is CASKEGLAGNTIYF. For the CDR3, the DNA is TGTGCCAGCAAGGAGGGTTTGGCCGGAAACACCATATATTTT.

The CDR3 region is CASGLLKVAGGIYNEQFF. Here the CDR3 DNA reads TGCGCCAGCGGACTATTGAAGGTAGCGGGGGGGATCTACAATGAGCAGTTCTTC. The chain employs TRBV5-1 and TRBJ2-1; 11 bases fit TRBD2. This CDR3 region has 18 residues. The V gene's germline CDR1 is SGHRS and CDR2 YFSETQ. Trimming took 7 bases from V and 3 from J; bases not matched to a gene: 15.

The chain joins TRBV5-1 to TRBJ1-6, with 8 positions matching TRBD1. Germline CDR1 reads SGHRS; CDR2 reads YFSETQ. The CDR3 runs 14 residues. V lost 2 bases to trimming and J lost 7 bases; unmatched junction nucleotides: 2. The CDR3 loop reads CASSLTGGNSPLHF. The DNA for the CDR3 is TGCGCCAGCAGCTTAACAGGGGGAAATTCACCCCTCCACTTT.

The rearrangement links TRBV10-3 to TRBJ1-1; 9 nucleotides agree with TRBD1. Germline values: CDR1 ENHRY, CDR2 SYGVKD. The CDR3 has 16 amino acids. Germline trimming cut 5 bases from V and 1 base from J; bases unmatched to any gene: 8. The CDR3 sequence: CAISFGQGPSNTEAFF. The CDR3 region has the DNA TGTGCCATCAGTTTTGGACAGGGGCCTTCGAACACTGAAGCTTTCTTT.

A few counts support this clone. The genes are TRBV27 and TRBJ1-2; D is ambiguous. Germline V gives CDR1 MNHEY, CDR2 SMNVEV (reference sequence). V shed 5 bases and J shed 1 base, with 11 bases lying between them. This CDR3 has 14 amino acids. CDR3 protein: CASSTLGSNYGYTF. CDR3 nucleotides: TGTGCCAGCAGTACCTTGGGCAGTAACTATGGCTACACCTTC.

The gene calls are TRBV4-1 and TRBJ2-1, with TRBD1 matching over 7 bases. Germline trimming cut 1 base from V and 7 bases from J; bases unmatched to any gene: 7. CDR3 size: 15 residues. Germline V gene data show CDR1 as MGHRA and CDR2 as YSYEKL. CDR3 sequence reads: CASSQVRQGANEQFF. In DNA, the CDR3 is TGCGCCAGCAGCCAAGTTAGACAGGGTGCTAATGAGCAGTTCTTC.

For the CDR3, the DNA is TGCAGTGCTAGTCGAGGGGGTCGGGGCATAGATACGCAGTATTTT. Residues: CSASRGGRGIDTQYF. This chain uses TRBV20-1 with TRBJ2-3; perhaps TRBD1 as D (6 bases). Trimming took off 3 bases at V and 5 bases at J, with 18 bases between the two ends. CDR1 and CDR2 from the germline V gene are DFQATT and SNEGSKA (reference sequence). The CDR3 covers 15 residues.

V gene TRBV4-2 combines with J gene TRBJ1-3; D gene unclear. CDR3 length equals 14 residues. The germline V gene has CDR1 LGHNA and CDR2 YNFKEQ. Deletions cut 1 base from V and 1 base from J, with 5 bases between. The CDR3 spells CASSQAESGNTIYF. CDR3 coding DNA: TGTGCCAGCAGCCAAGCAGAATCTGGAAACACCATATATTTT.

This clone was seen only a few times. The chain couples TRBV5-1 to TRBJ2-2; D perhaps matches TRBD1 (6 bases). Germline V lookup: CDR1 SGHRS, CDR2 YFSETQ. V was clipped by 5 bases and J by 4 bases, with 15 bases between them. This CDR3 has 15 residues. CDR3 coding DNA: TGCGCCAGCAGTGAATTGGGGGCAGGCACCGGGGAGCTGTTTTTT. It is translated as CASSELGAGTGELFF.

The chain employs TRBV12-3 or TRBV12-4 and TRBJ1-5; D is unclear. This CDR3 has 13 residues. V lost 3 bases to trimming and J lost 4 bases, with 7 bases between them. CDR3 loop: CASSLSGNQPQHF. The CDR3 DNA reads TGTGCCAGCAGTTTGTCGGGTAATCAGCCCCAGCATTTT.

The genes are TRBV7-2 and TRBJ2-3; 12 bases align to TRBD2. From germline, CDR1 is SGHTA and CDR2 FQGNSA. V gave up 3 bases and J gave up 5 bases; unmatched junction bases: 12. The CDR3 is 18 residues long. CDR3 region: CASSFPGLAGPLKDTQYF. For the CDR3, the DNA is TGTGCCAGCAGCTTTCCCGGACTAGCGGGGCCTTTGAAAGATACGCAGTATTTT.

V usage is TRBV9 and J usage is TRBJ1-3; 8 bases map to TRBD1. The ends lost 4 bases at V and 4 bases at J; junction bases unmatched: 4. The CDR3 is 14 residues long. In germline, CDR1 is SGDLS, CDR2 YYNGEE. CDR3 loop: CASSNRGSGNTIYF. CDR3 bases: TGTGCCAGCAGCAACAGGGGGTCGGGAAACACCATATATTTT.

The J gene is TRBJ1-2, the V gene TRBV7-9; D is unclear. Germline CDR1 SEHNR, CDR2 FQNEAQ (reference sequence). The V end lost 5 bases, the J end lost 3 bases, and 16 bases lay between the germline ends. The CDR3 sequence is 15 residues long. The DNA for the CDR3 is TGTGCCAGCAGCCCGACGCGGGAAATCGACTATGGCTACACCTTC. It codes for CASSPTREIDYGYTF.

The genes are TRBV4-2 and TRBJ1-1; D possibly corresponds to TRBD1 (5 bases). The germline V and J ends were trimmed by 0 bases and 1 base, with 12 bases remaining between them. The germline CDR1 and CDR2 sequences are LGHNA and YNFKEQ. The CDR3 spans 16 residues. CDR3 protein: CASSQDRGGTNTEAFF. CDR3 nucleotides: TGTGCCAGCAGCCAAGATAGGGGAGGGACGAACACTGAAGCTTTCTTT.